This TCR beta chain originates from a study of blood T cell repertoires in COVID-19. The table came from immunoSEQ multiplex PCR; TCRdb's copy has only in-frame clones and leaves some out. Among about 34,000 clones listed, approximately 88% were seen once. V shed 4 bases, J shed 4 bases, and the junction held 20 bases outside the gene matches. The CDR3 runs 19 residues. From germline, CDR1 is SNHLY and CDR2 FYNNEI. The chain carries TRBV2 and TRBJ2-7; 9 bases align to TRBD2. Sequencing was carried out using peripheral blood. This clonotype was sampled from a man between 60 and 75 years old with active COVID-19. The CDR3: CASSGYWTSAKSKPYEQYF. DNA for the CDR3: TGTGCCAGCAGTGGGTATTGGACTAGCGCCAAATCTAAGCCTTACGAGCAGTACTTC.